Here is one T cell receptor (beta chain) with its context. The record originates from a study of blood T cell repertoires in COVID-19. Study in general: From T cells, B-cell-depleted T cells, or PBMCs came the material, which was cDNA or gDNA.

Measured with immunoSEQ multiplex PCR; TCRdb has only the in-frame clones, and not every one. The table records 100,000 to 150,000 clones, roughly 86% of them present only once. CDR3 length: 15 amino acids. Germline V gene lookup returns CDR1 SGDLS and CDR2 YYNGEE. V lost 2 bases and J lost 5, with 16 bases in between. This chain links TRBV9 with TRBJ2-5, with D perhaps matching TRBD2 (6 bases). The sequencing input was peripheral blood. This TCR was recovered from a woman in her 70s with COVID-19, enrolled during active disease. Written as DNA, the CDR3 is TGTGCCAGCAGCGTCGGAGGAGGGGTACGGGAGACCCAGTACTTC. Translated: CASSVGGGVRETQYF.